This T cell receptor beta chain was identified during a study of blood T cell repertoires in COVID-19. J was trimmed by 2 bases and V by 4 bases; bases with no gene match: 8. The CDR3 has 16 amino acids. CDR1 and CDR2 (germline): MDHEN, SYDVKM. In assigning cohorts, the study relied on participant-reported clinical history. Method: immunoSEQ multiplex PCR; TCRdb's copy keeps in-frame clones and lacks some. This table holds around 300,000 clones, around 89% found once. The sample consisted of PBMCs or T cells enriched from blood (not recorded which). This TCR was recovered from a woman aged 45-59 years who had recovered from COVID-19. The genes are TRBV28 and TRBJ2-5; 9 bases fit TRBD2. The CDR3 DNA is TGTGCCAGCAGTTCGCCCTCTAGCGGGATGCAAGAGACCCAGTACTTC. It codes for CASSSPSSGMQETQYF.